What follows is one T cell receptor (beta chain) and its context. Its antigen remains unidentified. Base qualities are not recorded, but no much larger clone differs from it by a single base. V gives up 7 bases and J gives up 6 bases, and the segment between their germline ends measures 12 bases. There are 13 amino acids in the CDR3, from cysteine to phenylalanine inclusive. Only the CDR3 DNA is retained, 39 bases long and in frame from the first base. The germline V gene (reference sequence) specifies LNHDA as CDR1 and SQIVND as CDR2. A case-control design nested within a healthcare worker cohort in London, UK, was used, with weekly nasopharyngeal swab PCR tests and blood sampling performed. Healthcare workers were enrolled in the week of the UK lockdown, from 23 to 31 March 2020, and were followed every week for up to roughly 15 weeks. The library relied on 5' RACE. The sequencer was a NextSeq 500. Unique molecular identifiers were attached to individual cDNA molecules in the TCR library protocol so that sequencing error and PCR bias could be corrected. TCR alpha and beta chains were both sequenced, and the abundances of alpha and beta sequences in each sample were closely correlated with each other. The source study handled its data this way. V gene, J gene and CDR3 annotation of TCR sequences was performed with Decombinator V4. Expanded TCRs were defined as changing significantly between any two time points under a Poisson model with p below 0.0001. TCR abundances were normalised to the total number of TCRs sequenced per sample and expressed as counts per million. MAIT TCRs were defined by TRAV1-2 paired with TRAJ12, TRAJ20 or TRAJ33, and iNKT TCRs by TRAV10 paired with TRAJ18. VDJdb, accessed on 1 November 2021, was searched for TCRs annotated for CMV, EBV and SARS-CoV-2, and TCRs annotated for more than one antigen were excluded. TCRdb applied fastp at Q25 and MiXCR to the public reads, then kept only in-frame beta chains. Under each unique CDR3 protein, matching rows form one entry showing the most common genes and DNA. These V and J calls derive from TCRdb rather than the authors' analysis. The sample includes 40,000 to 55,000 distinct CDR3 sequences, with 7.7% observed a single time. Approximately 5% of the sample is taken by the ten largest.

The data were obtained in a study of early T cells in non-severe SARS-CoV-2 infection (dated by TCRdb to the early 2020s). Broadly, across the study: TCR sequencing used bulk RNA from unsorted whole blood, so alpha and beta chains could not be paired. On the study overall, not on this receptor specifically: VDJdb matching was skewed toward anti-spike CD8 responses and likely underestimated virus-specific expansions by missing private and CD4 specificities.

The sequence was collected from an adult who was a healthcare worker with PCR-confirmed SARS-CoV-2 infection or an uninfected control (not recorded which). The rearranged chain carries TRBV19 and TRBJ2-2, with no reliable assignment of the D segment. Sequencing was carried out using whole blood. The CDR3 here reads CASTERSPGELFF. The nucleotide sequence is TGTGCCAGTACAGAGAGGTCCCCCGGGGAGCTGTTTTTT. This CDR3, with the reference TRBV19 and TRBJ2-2 proteins standing in past its ends, gives the full variable domain DGGITQSPKYLFRKEGQNVTLSCEQNLNHDAMYWYRQDPGQGLRLIYYSQIVNDFQKGDIAEGYSVSREKKESFPLTVTSAQKNPTAFYLCASTERSPGELFFGEGSRLTVL.